The rows below give T cell receptor beta chains drawn from one sample of a study of blood T cell repertoires in COVID-19. TCRdb's table, derived via immunoSEQ multiplex PCR, lists solely in-frame clones and lacks some. The sample lists 340,000 or so clones, 65% to 90% occurring once. The specimen sequenced was PBMCs or T cells enriched from blood (not recorded which). These receptors were taken from a woman aged 40 to 50 with acute COVID-19. Each CDR3 is given with its conserved first and last residue. A D gene is named only where the DNA matches it firmly. For some rows the clone size is stated as once, few or many, or as a class when expanded; others skip it.

d_gene: .; v_gene: TRBV12-5; abundance: .; j_gene: TRBJ2-2; CDR3aa: CASGRRDFGTGELFF; CDR3nt: TGTGCTAGTGGTCGACGGGATTTCGGGACCGGGGAGCTGTTTTTT
d_gene: .; v_gene: TRBV7-2; abundance: .; j_gene: TRBJ2-2; CDR3aa: CASSYPMRLENTGELFF; CDR3nt: TGTGCCAGCAGTTATCCGATGAGGTTGGAGAACACCGGGGAGCTGTTTTTT
d_gene: .; v_gene: TRBV11-2; abundance: .; j_gene: TRBJ1-2; CDR3aa: CASSLDSTVYGYTF; CDR3nt: TGTGCCAGCAGCTTAGACTCGACAGTCTATGGCTACACCTTC
d_gene: .; v_gene: TRBV4-3; abundance: .; j_gene: TRBJ2-2; CDR3aa: CASSHPEGVPNTGELFF; CDR3nt: TGCGCCAGCAGCCACCCCGAGGGGGTCCCGAACACCGGGGAGCTGTTTTTT
d_gene: TRBD2; v_gene: TRBV4-3; abundance: .; j_gene: TRBJ2-5; CDR3aa: CASSQGLAEETQYF; CDR3nt: TGCGCCAGCAGCCAAGGACTAGCGGAAGAGACCCAGTACTTC
d_gene: .; v_gene: TRBV27; abundance: .; j_gene: TRBJ1-5; CDR3aa: CASSPGLYQPQHF; CDR3nt: TGTGCCAGCAGTCCTGGGCTCTATCAGCCCCAGCATTTT
d_gene: .; v_gene: TRBV5-1; abundance: .; j_gene: TRBJ2-7; CDR3aa: CASSPTEAYEQYF; CDR3nt: TGCGCCAGCAGCCCGACAGAAGCCTACGAGCAGTACTTC
d_gene: .; v_gene: TRBV28; abundance: few; j_gene: TRBJ1-5; CDR3aa: CAIQSRDKAQHF; CDR3nt: TGTGCCATCCAGTCTCGGGACAAGGCTCAGCATTTT
d_gene: .; v_gene: TRBV12-5; abundance: .; j_gene: TRBJ1-4; CDR3aa: CASGLGQTTNEKLFF; CDR3nt: TGTGCTAGTGGTTTGGGTCAAACAACTAATGAAAAACTGTTTTTT
d_gene: TRBD1; v_gene: TRBV7-9; abundance: .; j_gene: TRBJ2-7; CDR3aa: CASSTGTGGFYEQYF; CDR3nt: TGTGCCAGCAGCACCGGGACAGGGGGCTTCTACGAGCAGTACTTC
d_gene: TRBD2; v_gene: TRBV2; abundance: .; j_gene: TRBJ2-7; CDR3aa: CASRGATGRAVGEQYF; CDR3nt: TGTGCCAGCAGAGGCGCGACGGGGAGGGCTGTCGGGGAGCAGTACTTC
d_gene: TRBD2; v_gene: TRBV6-2/TRBV6-3; abundance: .; j_gene: TRBJ2-7; CDR3aa: CASSTGTSSYEQYF; CDR3nt: TGTGCCAGCAGTACCGGGACTAGCTCCTACGAGCAGTACTTC
d_gene: TRBD1; v_gene: TRBV9; abundance: .; j_gene: TRBJ2-5; CDR3aa: CASSTRTGFEIQETQYF; CDR3nt: TGTGCCAGCAGCACACGGACAGGTTTCGAGATACAAGAGACCCAGTACTTC
d_gene: TRBD2; v_gene: TRBV7-8; abundance: .; j_gene: TRBJ2-4; CDR3aa: CASSYLSGRVKNIQYF; CDR3nt: TGTGCCAGCAGCTACCTAAGCGGGAGGGTTAAAAACATTCAGTACTTC
d_gene: .; v_gene: TRBV29-1; abundance: .; j_gene: TRBJ1-2; CDR3aa: CSVEAGYGYGYTF; CDR3nt: TGCAGCGTTGAAGCAGGTTATGGATATGGCTACACCTTC
d_gene: .; v_gene: TRBV7-2; abundance: .; j_gene: TRBJ1-2; CDR3aa: CASSFYMGAGGYTF; CDR3nt: TGTGCCAGCAGCTTTTACATGGGGGCCGGAGGCTACACCTTC
d_gene: .; v_gene: TRBV6-5; abundance: .; j_gene: TRBJ1-1; CDR3aa: CASSYALNTEAFF; CDR3nt: TGTGCCAGCAGTTACGCCCTAAACACTGAAGCTTTCTTT
d_gene: .; v_gene: TRBV5-6; abundance: .; j_gene: TRBJ1-1; CDR3aa: CASSLAGGDTEAFF; CDR3nt: TGTGCCAGCAGCTTGGCCGGAGGGGACACTGAAGCTTTCTTT
d_gene: .; v_gene: TRBV2; abundance: .; j_gene: TRBJ2-3; CDR3aa: CASSPGTFTDTQYF; CDR3nt: TGTGCCAGCAGTCCCGGGACATTCACAGATACGCAGTATTTT
d_gene: .; v_gene: TRBV18; abundance: .; j_gene: TRBJ1-1; CDR3aa: CASSPNLLNKNTEAFF; CDR3nt: TGTGCCAGCTCACCAAATCTCTTGAACAAGAACACTGAAGCTTTCTTT
d_gene: .; v_gene: TRBV7-9; abundance: few; j_gene: TRBJ2-7; CDR3aa: CASSPPGRSYEQYF; CDR3nt: TGTGCCAGCAGCCCCCCGGGTCGTTCCTACGAGCAGTACTTC
d_gene: .; v_gene: TRBV2; abundance: .; j_gene: TRBJ1-2; CDR3aa: CASSATTENYGYTF; CDR3nt: TGTGCCAGCAGCGCAACGACGGAGAACTATGGCTACACCTTC
d_gene: TRBD2; v_gene: TRBV27; abundance: .; j_gene: TRBJ2-1; CDR3aa: CASSLSAGLVRVNEQFF; CDR3nt: TGTGCCAGCAGTTTAAGTGCTGGACTAGTTAGGGTAAATGAGCAGTTCTTC
d_gene: TRBD1; v_gene: TRBV4-3; abundance: .; j_gene: TRBJ2-1; CDR3aa: CASSHESGQGYNEQFF; CDR3nt: TGCGCCAGCAGCCATGAGTCAGGACAGGGTTACAATGAGCAGTTCTTC
d_gene: TRBD1; v_gene: TRBV27; abundance: once; j_gene: TRBJ1-2; CDR3aa: CASSALTGSHYGYTF; CDR3nt: TGTGCCAGCAGTGCTCTGACAGGGAGCCACTATGGCTACACCTTC
d_gene: .; v_gene: TRBV6-2/TRBV6-3; abundance: .; j_gene: TRBJ2-1; CDR3aa: CASSNDGSHEQFF; CDR3nt: TGTGCCAGCAGTAACGACGGGAGTCATGAGCAGTTCTTC
d_gene: .; v_gene: TRBV5-4; abundance: .; j_gene: TRBJ2-3; CDR3aa: CASRVGPDTQYF; CDR3nt: TGTGCCAGCAGGGTGGGCCCGGATACGCAGTATTTT
d_gene: TRBD1; v_gene: TRBV27; abundance: .; j_gene: TRBJ1-4; CDR3aa: CASRTGGEKLFF; CDR3nt: TGTGCCAGCCGGACAGGAGGTGAAAAACTGTTTTTT
d_gene: .; v_gene: TRBV18; abundance: few; j_gene: TRBJ1-2; CDR3aa: CASSLGSGGDYGYTF; CDR3nt: TGTGCCAGCTCTCTCGGGAGCGGGGGAGACTATGGCTACACCTTC
d_gene: TRBD1; v_gene: TRBV4-1; abundance: .; j_gene: TRBJ2-3; CDR3aa: CASSQGGQGRTDTQYF; CDR3nt: TGCGCCAGCAGCCAAGGGGGACAGGGACGCACAGATACGCAGTATTTT
d_gene: TRBD1; v_gene: TRBV28; abundance: .; j_gene: TRBJ2-7; CDR3aa: CASSLPLGTGGSWQYF; CDR3nt: TGTGCCAGCAGTTTGCCCCTTGGGACAGGTGGTTCTTGGCAGTACTTC
d_gene: .; v_gene: TRBV7-8; abundance: few; j_gene: TRBJ1-1; CDR3aa: CASSLSVNTEAFF; CDR3nt: TGTGCCAGCAGCTTATCGGTGAACACTGAAGCTTTCTTT
d_gene: TRBD1; v_gene: TRBV6-5; abundance: once; j_gene: TRBJ1-2; CDR3aa: CASRQPGQGFYGYTF; CDR3nt: TGTGCCAGCAGACAACCCGGACAGGGGTTCTATGGCTACACCTTC
d_gene: .; v_gene: TRBV7-2; abundance: once; j_gene: TRBJ2-6; CDR3aa: CASSPFTLLGANVLTF; CDR3nt: TGTGCCAGCAGCCCATTCACACTATTAGGGGCCAACGTCCTGACTTTC
d_gene: .; v_gene: TRBV29-1; abundance: .; j_gene: TRBJ1-4; CDR3aa: CSVEGTANEKLFF; CDR3nt: TGCAGCGTTGAAGGGACAGCTAATGAAAAACTGTTTTTT
d_gene: TRBD2; v_gene: TRBV19; abundance: .; j_gene: TRBJ2-2; CDR3aa: CASTTLAYAGELFF; CDR3nt: TGTGCCAGTACTACACTAGCGTACGCCGGGGAGCTGTTTTTT
d_gene: .; v_gene: TRBV10-1; abundance: .; j_gene: TRBJ1-5; CDR3aa: CASSDSPQHF; CDR3nt: TGCGCCAGCAGTGACTCGCCCCAGCATTTT
d_gene: .; v_gene: TRBV4-2; abundance: .; j_gene: TRBJ2-3; CDR3aa: CASSQVWPQESDTQYF; CDR3nt: TGTGCCAGCAGCCAAGTGTGGCCCCAGGAATCAGATACGCAGTATTTT
d_gene: .; v_gene: TRBV18; abundance: .; j_gene: TRBJ1-2; CDR3aa: CASSPNSYGYTF; CDR3nt: TGTGCCAGCTCACCAAACAGCTATGGCTACACCTTC
d_gene: .; v_gene: TRBV12-3/TRBV12-4; abundance: .; j_gene: TRBJ2-7; CDR3aa: CASSGSGTPSHF; CDR3nt: TGTGCCAGCAGCGGTAGTGGGACACCCAGCCACTTC
d_gene: TRBD1; v_gene: TRBV6-5; abundance: .; j_gene: TRBJ1-2; CDR3aa: CASSYLTGGGHYGYTF; CDR3nt: TGTGCCAGCAGTTACTTGACAGGGGGCGGTCACTATGGCTACACCTTC
d_gene: .; v_gene: TRBV7-2; abundance: .; j_gene: TRBJ2-1; CDR3aa: CASSSGLEQFF; CDR3nt: TGTGCCAGCAGCTCAGGACTAGAGCAGTTCTTC
d_gene: .; v_gene: TRBV28; abundance: few; j_gene: TRBJ1-5; CDR3aa: CASSFLKGQYQPQHF; CDR3nt: TGTGCCAGCAGTTTCTTAAAGGGGCAATATCAGCCCCAGCATTTT
d_gene: .; v_gene: TRBV28; abundance: .; j_gene: TRBJ2-6; CDR3aa: CASSSPGLYSGANVLTF; CDR3nt: TGTGCCAGCAGTTCGCCGGGACTGTACTCTGGGGCCAACGTCCTGACTTTC
d_gene: .; v_gene: TRBV7-9; abundance: .; j_gene: TRBJ1-1; CDR3aa: CASSLGRATEAFF; CDR3nt: TGTGCCAGCAGCTTAGGCAGGGCCACTGAAGCTTTCTTT
d_gene: .; v_gene: TRBV29-1; abundance: .; j_gene: TRBJ2-7; CDR3aa: CSATTGRAYEQYF; CDR3nt: TGCAGCGCCACAACAGGGAGGGCCTACGAGCAGTACTTC
d_gene: .; v_gene: TRBV29-1; abundance: .; j_gene: TRBJ1-4; CDR3aa: CSVVMGVEKLFF; CDR3nt: TGCAGCGTCGTAATGGGCGTTGAAAAACTGTTTTTT
d_gene: TRBD2; v_gene: TRBV5-1; abundance: .; j_gene: TRBJ2-3; CDR3aa: CASSLPRASGREDTQYF; CDR3nt: TGCGCCAGCAGCCTCCCCCGCGCTAGCGGGAGGGAAGATACGCAGTATTTT
d_gene: TRBD2; v_gene: TRBV9; abundance: .; j_gene: TRBJ2-1; CDR3aa: CASSADSRGGAYYNEQFF; CDR3nt: TGTGCCAGCAGCGCTGATTCACGCGGGGGGGCTTATTACAATGAGCAGTTCTTC
d_gene: .; v_gene: TRBV5-1; abundance: .; j_gene: TRBJ2-5; CDR3aa: CASSLVGQTPGETQYF; CDR3nt: TGCGCCAGCAGCTTGGTCGGACAAACGCCGGGAGAGACCCAGTACTTC
d_gene: TRBD1; v_gene: TRBV5-1; abundance: few; j_gene: TRBJ1-5; CDR3aa: CASSFTGGQPQHF; CDR3nt: TGCGCCAGCAGCTTTACAGGGGGCCAGCCCCAGCATTTT